This passage covers 8 T cell receptor beta chains from one sample sequenced in a study of shared clonotypes between healthy human individuals. Profiling relied on immunoSEQ multiplex PCR, and the TCRdb table lists in-frame clones only, not all of them. The sample contains about 2.4 million clones, more than 80% of which appear only once. Input material: naive CD4+ T cells sorted from blood. The subset here: CD45RA+ positively selected. The receptors stem from a man aged 18 to 35 in good health.

On this clone: The same CDR3 can be traced to other DNA sequences in this sample. V is TRBV9 and J is TRBJ2-3; 12 bases map to TRBD2. The CDR3 sequence is 16 residues long. The V gene end was trimmed by 0 bases and the J gene end by 5 bases; junction bases not matched to a gene: 4. CDR1 is SGDLS, CDR2 YYNGEE, per germline. The CDR3 sequence is CASSVGLAGAGDTQYF. For the CDR3, the DNA is TGTGCCAGCAGCGTAGGACTAGCGGGGGCCGGAGATACGCAGTATTTT.

This sequence joins TRBV25-1 and TRBJ1-4; D perhaps matches TRBD1 (5 bases). CDR1 and CDR2 (germline): MGHDK, SYGVNS. Trimming took off 1 base at V and 3 bases at J, with 9 bases between the two ends. This CDR3 has 15 amino acids. CDR3: CASSESGGANEKLFF. In DNA form, the CDR3 reads TGTGCCAGCAGTGAATCGGGGGGAGCTAATGAAAAACTGTTTTTT.

The gene calls are TRBV28 and TRBJ2-6; D may be TRBD2 (5 bases). The ends were cut back, 2 bases at V and 3 bases at J, with 11 bases in the middle. The CDR3 runs 16 residues. CDR1 MDHEN and CDR2 SYDVKM come from the germline V gene. The CDR3 here is CASSLHGIGGANVLTF. CDR3 sequence (DNA): TGTGCCAGCAGTTTACACGGGATTGGTGGGGCCAACGTCCTGACTTTC.

The chain carries TRBV5-1 and TRBJ2-5; 8 bases map to TRBD1. This CDR3 has 16 amino acids. Germline CDR1 SGHRS, CDR2 YFSETQ. Trimming at V came to 5 bases and at J to 5 bases, leaving 14 bases not matched to a gene. CDR3: CASSFGQGDGRETQYF. The CDR3 bases are TGCGCCAGCAGTTTCGGACAGGGTGATGGTAGGGAGACCCAGTACTTC.

This clone was recorded a few times. The J gene is TRBJ1-1, the V gene TRBV5-1, with D perhaps matching TRBD1 (5 bases). V dropped 4 bases and J dropped 4 bases, with 14 bases sitting between them. This CDR3 is built from 14 residues. Germline-derived CDR1 and CDR2 are SGHRS and YFSETQ. CDR3 DNA sequence: TGCGCCAGCAGCATAAACGGGGGAGGCACTGAAGCTTTCTTT. This encodes CASSINGGGTEAFF.

This clone was recorded only once. The CDR3 DNA reads as TGCGCCAGCAATCTTGCGGGACTAGCGGCCAGTGAGACCCAGTACTTC. This translates into CASNLAGLAASETQYF. The gene calls are TRBV5-1 and TRBJ2-5, with 11 bases fitting TRBD2. Looked up from germline, CDR1 is SGHRS and CDR2 is YFSETQ. The CDR3 length is 16 residues. V shed 6 bases and J 5 bases; nucleotides not matched to a gene: 12.

The chain couples TRBV14 to TRBJ1-1; perhaps TRBD1 as D (5 bases). CDR1 SGHDN and CDR2 FVKESK come from the germline V gene. V gave up 0 bases and J gave up 1 base, with 15 bases separating them. The CDR3 loop spans 17 amino acids. CDR3 in amino acids: CASSQEQQRGPNTEAFF. The CDR3 nucleotides read TGTGCCAGCAGCCAAGAACAACAAAGGGGCCCGAACACTGAAGCTTTCTTT.

This clone has just a few counts. This rearrangement joins TRBV6-6 to TRBJ1-6; TRBD1 aligns across 8 bases. V gave up 5 bases and J gave up 4 bases; unmatched junction bases: 4. In germline, CDR1 is MNHNY, CDR2 SVGAGI (reference sequence). This CDR3 has 15 residues. As DNA, the CDR3 is TGTGCCAGCAGTCGGGACAGGACGTATAATTCACCCCTCCACTTT. It encodes CASSRDRTYNSPLHF.